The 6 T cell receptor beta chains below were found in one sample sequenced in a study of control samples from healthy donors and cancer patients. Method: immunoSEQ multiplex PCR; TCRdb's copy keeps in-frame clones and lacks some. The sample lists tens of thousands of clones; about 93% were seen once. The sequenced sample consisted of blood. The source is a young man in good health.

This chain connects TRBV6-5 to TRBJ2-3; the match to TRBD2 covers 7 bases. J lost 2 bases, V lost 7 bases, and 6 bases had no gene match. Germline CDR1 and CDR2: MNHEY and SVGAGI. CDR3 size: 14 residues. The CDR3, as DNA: TGTGCCAGCACCGAGGGAGGGCCCACAGATACGCAGTATTTT. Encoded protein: CASTEGGPTDTQYF.

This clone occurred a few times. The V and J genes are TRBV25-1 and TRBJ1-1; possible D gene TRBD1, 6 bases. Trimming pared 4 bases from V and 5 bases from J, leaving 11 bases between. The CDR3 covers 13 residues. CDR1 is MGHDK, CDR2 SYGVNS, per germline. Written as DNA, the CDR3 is TGTGCCAGCAGTGTTATAGGGGGGACTGAAGCTTTCTTT. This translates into CASSVIGGTEAFF. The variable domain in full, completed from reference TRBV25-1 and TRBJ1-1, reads EADIYQTPRYLVIGTGKKITLECSQTMGHDKMYWYQQDPGMELHLIHYSYGVNSTEKGDLSSESTVSRIRTEHFPLTLESARPSHTSQYLCASSVIGGTEAFFGQGTRLTVV.

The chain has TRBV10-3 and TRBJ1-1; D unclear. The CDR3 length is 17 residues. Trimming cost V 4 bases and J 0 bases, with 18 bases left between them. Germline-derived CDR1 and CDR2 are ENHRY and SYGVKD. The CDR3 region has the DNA TGTGCCATCAGTGGGGAAGGTTCATGGTTGATGAACACTGAAGCTTTCTTT. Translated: CAISGEGSWLMNTEAFF.

Here the CDR3 DNA reads TGCGCCAGCAGCTTGGCCGGGACTAGATACAATGAGCAGTTCTTC. Protein product: CASSLAGTRYNEQFF. V gene TRBV5-1 combines with J gene TRBJ2-1, with 8 bases aligning to TRBD2. The V gene's germline CDR1 is SGHRS and CDR2 YFSETQ. The CDR3 has 15 residues. V gave up 0 bases and J gave up 4 bases; unmatched junction bases: 3.

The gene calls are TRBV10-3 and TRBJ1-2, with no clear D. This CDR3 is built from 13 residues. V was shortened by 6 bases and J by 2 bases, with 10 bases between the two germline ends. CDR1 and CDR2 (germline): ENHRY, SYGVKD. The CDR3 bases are TGTGCCATCAGCTCACAAGTGAACTATGGCTACACCTTC. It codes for CAISSQVNYGYTF.

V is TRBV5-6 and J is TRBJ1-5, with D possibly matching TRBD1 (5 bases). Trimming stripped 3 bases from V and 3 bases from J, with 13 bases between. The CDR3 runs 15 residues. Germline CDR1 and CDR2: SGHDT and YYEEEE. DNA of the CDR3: TGTGCCAGCAGCTCAACGGACAATCACAATCAGCCCCAGCATTTT. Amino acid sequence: CASSSTDNHNQPQHF.